These T cell receptor beta chains were read from a single sample in a study of OX40 agonist ivuxolimab in advanced cancers. Libraries were prepared by immunoSEQ multiplex PCR; TCRdb keeps only in-frame clonotypes and omits some of them. The sample consists of under 90,000 clones, about 85% of them appearing once. Specimen: CD4+ or CD8+ T cells sorted from blood, collected in a trial of the OX40 agonist ivuxolimab. Receptors originate from an adult with an advanced solid tumor such as melanoma, head and neck, liver or kidney cancer. Each CDR3 is given with its conserved first and last residue. The D gene is left open where the match is weak. Part of the rows lack a size; the others show once, few, many or a class for expanded clones.

>TRBV30|TRBJ1-3|14|.|.
CAWSGTISGNTIYF
TGTGCCTGGAGTGGGACGATCTCTGGAAACACCATATATTTT
>TRBV29-1|TRBJ2-3|12|.|.
CSADRSTDTQYF
TGCAGCGCGGACAGATCCACAGATACGCAGTATTTT
>TRBV25-1|TRBJ1-5|14|.|.
CASSETVARAPQHF
TGTGCCAGCAGTGAAACAGTGGCACGGGCGCCCCAGCATTTT
>TRBV6-4|TRBJ1-2|15|.|.
CASSDIPGMGYGYTF
TGTGCCAGCAGTGATATCCCGGGGATGGGGTATGGCTACACCTTC
>TRBV6-5|TRBJ2-7|11|.|.
CASREMDEQYF
TGTGCCAGCCGAGAAATGGACGAGCAGTACTTC
>TRBV7-8|TRBJ1-1|12|.|TRBD1
CASSSGTAEAFF
TGTGCCAGCAGCTCGGGGACAGCTGAAGCTTTCTTT
>TRBV5-4|TRBJ1-1|14|.|.
CASNLLVVGTEAFF
TGTGCCAGCAACCTCTTGGTGGTGGGCACTGAAGCTTTCTTT
>TRBV5-1|TRBJ2-3|16|.|TRBD2
CASSSRTSGATDTQYF
TGCGCCAGCAGCTCGCGGACTAGCGGGGCCACAGATACGCAGTATTTT
>TRBV7-6|TRBJ2-7|14|.|TRBD1
CASSHGTATYEQYF
TGTGCCAGCAGCCACGGGACAGCCACCTACGAGCAGTACTTC
>TRBV6-5|TRBJ2-5|14|once|.
CASSYGTTQETQYF
TGTGCCAGCAGTTACGGTACTACCCAAGAGACCCAGTACTTC
>TRBV7-8|TRBJ2-1|18|.|TRBD2
CASSLTSGSPRSYNEQFF
TGTGCCAGCAGCCTGACTAGCGGGAGTCCTCGGTCCTACAATGAGCAGTTCTTC
>TRBV6-5|TRBJ2-5|15|.|TRBD2
CASRSGGSGAQTQYF
TGTGCCAGCAGGTCGGGGGGGTCGGGGGCGCAGACCCAGTACTTC
>TRBV6-1|TRBJ1-4|14|.|TRBD1
CASRTDRGSEKLFF
TGTGCCAGCAGAACGGACAGGGGCAGTGAAAAACTGTTTTTT
>TRBV10-3|TRBJ2-2|14|.|.
CATRGRANTGELFF
TGTGCCACCCGGGGGCGCGCGAACACCGGGGAGCTGTTTTTT
>TRBV6-6|TRBJ2-1|14|.|.
CASSYPDTEFEQFF
TGTGCCAGCAGTTACCCGGACACGGAGTTTGAGCAGTTCTTC
>TRBV19|TRBJ1-2|13|.|TRBD1
CASSADRPYGYTF
TGTGCCAGTAGTGCGGACAGGCCGTATGGCTACACCTTC
>TRBV6-5|TRBJ1-6|11|.|.
CASRINSPLHF
TGTGCCAGCAGGATTAATTCACCCCTCCACTTT
>TRBV28|TRBJ2-3|14|.|.
CASSLSPNTDTQYF
TGTGCCAGCAGTTTATCCCCAAACACAGATACGCAGTATTTT